The clone carrying this T cell receptor beta chain was found many times. Antigen specificity is unknown. Amplification of TCR alpha and beta CDR3 regions from RNA used iRepertoire nested multiplex PCR. One entry per CDR3 protein results from TCRdb running MiXCR on the multiplex PCR reads. The sample shows roughly 100,000 distinct CDR3 sequences, less than 30% of them seen only once. With V trimmed by 1 base and J by 11 bases, 5 bases remained unmatched. Germline CDR1 reads SGHTA; CDR2 reads FQGNSA. The CDR3 covers 13 residues. This specimen belongs to a study of glioma-infiltrating T cells. Findings and limits, study-wide: Non-neoplastic patients had below-expected tissue-blood divergence, while all gliomas exceeded expectation.

This sequence originates from a human donor with low-grade glioma or glioblastoma, undergoing nonglioma brain surgery, or in good health (not recorded which). The chain recombines TRBV7-2 with TRBJ1-2, with 9 bases lining up with TRBD1. Sequencing was carried out using glioma tissue, nonneoplastic brain tissue, or PBMCs (not recorded which). CDR3 in amino acids: CASSLEPDRGYTF. The DNA for the CDR3 is TGTGCCAGCAGCTTAGAACCCGACAGGGGGTACACCTTC. The whole variable domain, remainder taken from reference TRBV7-2 and TRBJ1-2, is GAGVSQSPSNKVTEKGKDVELRCDPISGHTALYWYRQSLGQGLEFLIYFQGNSAPDKSGLPSDRFSAERTGGSVSTLTIQRTQQEDSAVYLCASSLEPDRGYTFGSGTRLTVV.